Here is one TCR beta chain with its context. Its antigen is not identified. Trimming removed 1 base at V and 2 bases at J, with 24 bases between. This CDR3 contains 19 residues. CDR1 and CDR2 (germline): SEHNR, FQNEAQ (reference sequence). The sample's time point: new active TB diagnosis, blood taken before or within 7 days of starting treatment. The data belong to a study of T cells in tuberculosis. Overall study context: IGRA-negative adolescents, IGRA-positive adolescents with latent tuberculosis and adults with active tuberculosis formed this South African cohort. Blood was taken before or within 7 days of anti-tuberculosis therapy. Study results and caveats: Active tuberculosis TCR-alpha repertoires lay closer to GMM-specific TCRs than IGRA-negative controls, suggesting clonal expansion.

Generated by immunoSEQ multiplex PCR, the TCRdb table keeps only in-frame clones and is missing some. Of about 33,000 clones in the sample, just over 90% were seen once. This sequence was found in an adult with tuberculosis. Some clones in this sample may be carry-over from other donors' samples. Sequences were derived from PBMCs, sampled at tuberculosis diagnosis. This rearrangement joins TRBV7-9 to TRBJ2-7; the D gene is possibly TRBD2 (6 bases). This chain's CDR3 is CASSLGPAGPKGITYEQYF. For the CDR3, the DNA is TGTGCCAGCAGCTTAGGCCCGGCGGGACCCAAGGGGATTACCTACGAGCAGTACTTC.